This T cell receptor beta chain stems from a study of T cell responses to AZD1222 COVID-19 vaccine. The CDR3 contains 14 residues. Per the germline V gene, CDR1 is GTSNPN and CDR2 is SVGIG (reference sequence). V was cut by 0 bases and J by 3 bases, with 11 bases left in between. TCRdb keeps only in-frame clones here, not all; method: immunoSEQ multiplex PCR. The sample shows 85,000 to 100,000 clones, 86% of them seen only once. The chain combines TRBV30 with TRBJ1-2; perhaps TRBD1 as D (5 bases). The input for sequencing was peripheral blood, taken on day 0 of AZD1222 vaccination. The TCR was taken from an adult in good health. CDR3: CAWSVPGDHYGYTF. CDR3 DNA sequence: TGTGCCTGGAGTGTACCGGGGGATCACTATGGCTACACCTTC.